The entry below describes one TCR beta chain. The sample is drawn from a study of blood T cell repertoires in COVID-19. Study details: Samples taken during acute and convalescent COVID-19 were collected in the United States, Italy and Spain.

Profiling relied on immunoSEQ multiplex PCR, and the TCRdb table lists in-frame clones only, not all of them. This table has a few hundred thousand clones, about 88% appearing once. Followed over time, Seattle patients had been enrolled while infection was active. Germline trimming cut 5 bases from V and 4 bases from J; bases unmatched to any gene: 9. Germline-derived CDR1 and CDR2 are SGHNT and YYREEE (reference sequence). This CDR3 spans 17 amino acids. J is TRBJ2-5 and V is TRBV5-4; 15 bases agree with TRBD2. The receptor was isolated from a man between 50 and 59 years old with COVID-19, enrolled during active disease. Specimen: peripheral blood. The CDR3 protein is CASRQGGGLAGGETQYF. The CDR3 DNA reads TGTGCCAGCAGACAGGGGGGGGGACTAGCGGGAGGAGAGACCCAGTACTTC.